The sample holds a few counts of the clone carrying this T cell receptor (beta chain). Its specificity is not known. CDR3 length: 13 residues. Germline V gene data show CDR1 as LNHDA and CDR2 as SQIVND (reference sequence). Trimming removed 7 bases from V and 3 bases from J; junction bases left unmatched: 6. The data originate from a study of T cell repertoires in aging, cancer and after chemotherapy. Points from the study as a whole: Untreated cancer patients had significantly lower blood TCR diversity than age-matched healthy donors.

Multiplex touch-down PCR with TRB-A/B primers amplified rearranged V-D-J TRB sequences. TCRdb reanalysed the multiplex PCR reads using MiXCR and keeps one entry per CDR3 protein. The table lists 3,700 or so distinct CDR3 sequences, roughly 28% of them singletons. Peripheral blood genomic DNA, not sorted cells or RNA, was the template. The origin of this receptor is a human donor in good health. The rearrangement links TRBV19 to TRBJ2-7; 7 bases line up with TRBD1. Source material: blood. The CDR3 DNA reads TGTGCCAGTACTCCGGGACAGAACTACGAGCAGTACTTC. Residues: CASTPGQNYEQYF.